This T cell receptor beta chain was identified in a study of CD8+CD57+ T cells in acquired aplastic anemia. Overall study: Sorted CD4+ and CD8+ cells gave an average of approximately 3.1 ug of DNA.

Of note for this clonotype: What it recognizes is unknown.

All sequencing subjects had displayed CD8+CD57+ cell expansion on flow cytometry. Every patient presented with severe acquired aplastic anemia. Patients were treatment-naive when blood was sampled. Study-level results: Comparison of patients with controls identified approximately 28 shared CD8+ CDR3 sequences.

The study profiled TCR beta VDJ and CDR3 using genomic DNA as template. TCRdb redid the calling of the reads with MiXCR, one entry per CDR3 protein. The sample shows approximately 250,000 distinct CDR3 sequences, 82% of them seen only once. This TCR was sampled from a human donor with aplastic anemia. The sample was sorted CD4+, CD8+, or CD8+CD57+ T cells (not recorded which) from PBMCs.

The CDR3 protein is CAGNGARENQHLHF. The CDR3 DNA is TGTGCCGGAAATGGTGCTAGGGAGAATCAGCACTTGCATTTT. This rearrangement joins TRBV7-9 to TRBJ1-5; D is uncertain. CDR1 SEHNR and CDR2 FQNEAQ come from the germline V gene (reference sequence). V gave up 11 bases and J gave up 15 bases, with 29 bases separating them. The CDR3 consists of 14 residues.